Reported below is one TCR beta chain. Using immunoSEQ multiplex PCR, the repertoire was profiled, and TCRdb retains in-frame clones only, with some absent. The repertoire includes about 2.3 million clones, approximately 93% of them detected once, and 0.39% sits in the top ten. CDR1 is SGHNT, CDR2 YYREEE, per germline (reference sequence). The CDR3 sequence is 15 residues long. V trimming: 5 bases; J trimming: 7 bases; junction bases outside the gene matches: 12. This entry comes from a study of shared clonotypes between healthy human individuals. Sequencing input: naive CD4+ T cells from PBMCs. Subset described: CD45RA+ positively selected. The chain employs TRBV5-4 and TRBJ1-2, with 9 bases that match TRBD1. This sequence was found in a man in his late teens or twenties in good health. Some clones in this sample may be carry-over from other donors' samples. The CDR3 nucleotides are TGTGCCAGCAGTAGACCGGGACAGGGAGGGCTTGGCTACACCTTC. Protein product: CASSRPGQGGLGYTF.